These T cell receptor beta chains were read from a single sample in a study of blood T cell repertoires in COVID-19. The data were produced by immunoSEQ multiplex PCR, yet TCRdb's version contains in-frame clones alone and is incomplete. The data contain about 190,000 clones, 82% of them singletons. The sample comprised peripheral blood. The receptors derive from an older woman with COVID-19, enrolled during active disease. Each CDR3 is given with its conserved first and last residue. A D gene is named only where the DNA matches it firmly. Rows give clone size only sometimes, using once, few, many, or a class for an expanded clone.

>15|TRBJ1-1|TRBV5-1|TRBD1|-
CASSHTGELYTEAFF
TGCGCCAGCAGCCATACAGGGGAATTGTACACTGAAGCTTTCTTT
>18|TRBJ1-4|TRBV2|TRBD1|-
CASSPDRGRRGTNEKLFF
TGTGCCAGCAGTCCGGACAGGGGACGAAGGGGAACTAATGAAAAACTGTTTTTT
>15|TRBJ1-5|TRBV6-1|-|-
CASSENQGLNQPQHF
TGTGCCAGCAGTGAGAATCAGGGGCTCAATCAGCCCCAGCATTTT
>12|TRBJ1-5|TRBV19|-|-
CASSIHPQPQHF
TGTGCCAGTAGTATCCATCCTCAGCCCCAGCATTTT
>14|TRBJ2-3|TRBV3-1/TRBV3-2|TRBD1|once
CASSWDSSTDTQYF
TGTGCCAGCAGCTGGGACAGTAGCACAGATACGCAGTATTTT
>19|TRBJ1-2|TRBV10-3|TRBD1|many
CAISESPPAPGQENYGYTF
TGTGCCATCAGTGAGTCCCCACCCGCTCCGGGACAGGAAAACTATGGCTACACCTTC
>17|TRBJ2-1|TRBV10-2|-|-
CASSESSGPSSYNEQFF
TGCGCCAGCAGTGAGTCAAGCGGACCGAGCTCCTACAATGAGCAGTTCTTC
>16|TRBJ1-5|TRBV12-2|-|-
CASRPPADFSNQPQHF
TGTGCAAGTCGCCCCCCGGCGGACTTTAGCAATCAGCCCCAGCATTTT
>15|TRBJ2-1|TRBV2|TRBD2|-
CASSPSGGAVNEQFF
TGTGCCAGCAGCCCGAGCGGGGGGGCGGTCAATGAGCAGTTCTTC
>14|TRBJ1-6|TRBV10-3|TRBD1|once
CAISVRQGNSPLHF
TGTGCCATCAGTGTTAGACAGGGTAATTCACCCCTCCACTTT
>15|TRBJ2-3|TRBV5-8|TRBD2|-
CASSLGTSGSDTQYF
TGTGCCAGCAGCTTGGGGACTAGCGGGAGTGATACGCAGTATTTT
>16|TRBJ2-6|TRBV19|-|-
CASSRPGTSGANVLTF
TGTGCCAGTAGCCGCCCCGGTACCTCTGGGGCCAACGTCCTGACTTTC
>14|TRBJ2-1|TRBV24-1|TRBD2|few
CATSDGTRGPEQFF
TGTGCCACCAGTGACGGGACTAGGGGCCCTGAGCAGTTCTTC
>16|TRBJ2-2|TRBV5-1|TRBD1|-
CASSLVGQGDTGELFF
TGCGCCAGCAGCTTGGTGGGACAGGGGGACACCGGGGAGCTGTTTTTT
>14|TRBJ1-2|TRBV27|TRBD1|-
CASSWGQGLGGYTF
TGTGCCAGCAGTTGGGGACAGGGTCTAGGGGGCTACACCTTC
>15|TRBJ1-5|TRBV9|-|once
CASSVGRGGKQPQHF
TGTGCCAGCAGCGTAGGGAGGGGGGGGAAACAGCCCCAGCATTTT
>14|TRBJ1-5|TRBV28|-|-
CASSFGGRNQPQHF
TGTGCCAGCAGTTTCGGGGGACGCAATCAGCCCCAGCATTTT
>15|TRBJ2-5|TRBV5-5|TRBD1|-
CASSLAGGLQETQYF
TGTGCCAGCAGCTTGGCAGGGGGCCTTCAAGAGACCCAGTACTTC
>13|TRBJ2-1|TRBV5-6|TRBD1|-
CASSSPLVGGEFF
TGTGCCAGCAGCTCCCCACTAGTAGGGGGCGAGTTCTTC
>13|TRBJ2-7|TRBV7-9|TRBD2|-
CASSLAWGGEQYF
TGTGCCAGCAGCTTAGCGTGGGGGGGCGAGCAGTACTTC
>16|TRBJ1-6|TRBV7-9|TRBD1|-
CASSSGTGGYNSPLHF
TGTGCCAGCAGCTCCGGGACAGGGGGCTATAATTCACCCCTCCACTTT
>16|TRBJ1-5|TRBV2|TRBD1|-
CASSGTGTYSNQPQHF
TGTGCCAGCAGTGGGACAGGGACATATAGCAATCAGCCCCAGCATTTT
>14|TRBJ1-2|TRBV5-4|-|-
CASSPAEPLYGYTF
TGTGCCAGCAGCCCGGCGGAACCGCTTTATGGCTACACCTTC
>14|TRBJ1-2|TRBV29-1|TRBD1|-
CSVELGQNVGGYTF
TGCAGCGTTGAACTGGGACAGAACGTAGGAGGCTACACCTTC
>15|TRBJ2-2|TRBV11-1|TRBD2|-
CASSLLAGNTGELFF
TGTGCCAGCAGCTTATTAGCGGGGAACACCGGGGAGCTGTTTTTT
>13|TRBJ1-1|TRBV11-3|-|-
CASSRGPNTEAFF
TGTGCCAGCAGCCGAGGGCCGAACACTGAAGCTTTCTTT
>13|TRBJ1-6|TRBV19|TRBD1|once
CATRDRYNSPLHF
TGTGCCACCCGGGACAGATATAATTCACCCCTCCACTTT